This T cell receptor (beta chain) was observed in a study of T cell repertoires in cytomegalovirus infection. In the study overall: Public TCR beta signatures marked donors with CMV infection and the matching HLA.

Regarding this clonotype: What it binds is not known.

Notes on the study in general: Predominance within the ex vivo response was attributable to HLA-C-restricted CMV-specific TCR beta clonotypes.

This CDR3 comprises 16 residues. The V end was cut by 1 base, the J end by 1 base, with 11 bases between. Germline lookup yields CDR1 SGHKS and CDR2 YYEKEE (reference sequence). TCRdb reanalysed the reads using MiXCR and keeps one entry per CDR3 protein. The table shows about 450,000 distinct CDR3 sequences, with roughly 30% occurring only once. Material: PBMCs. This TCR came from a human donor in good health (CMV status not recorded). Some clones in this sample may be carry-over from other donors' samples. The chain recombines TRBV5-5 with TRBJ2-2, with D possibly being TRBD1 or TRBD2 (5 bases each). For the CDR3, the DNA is TGTGCCAGCAGCTTGCACCGGGGCCAGAACACCGGGGAGCTGTTTTTT. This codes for CASSLHRGQNTGELFF. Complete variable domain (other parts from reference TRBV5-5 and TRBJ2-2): DAGVTQSPTHLIKTRGQQVTLRCSPISGHKSVSWYQQVLGQGPQFIFQYYEKEERGRGNFPDRFSARQFPNYSSELNVNALLLGDSALYLCASSLHRGQNTGELFFGEGSRLTVL.